The next 3 T cell receptor beta chains were all read from a single sample in a study of CD4 and CD8 cells across lung adenocarcinoma regions. TCRdb redid the calling of the PCR reads with MiXCR, one entry per CDR3 protein. The sample lists 20,000 or so distinct CDR3 sequences, 50% occurring once. The sequenced sample was CD8+ T cells from the margin of a lung tumor. Every receptor here comes from a male donor with lung adenocarcinoma. The CD4 and CD8 labels of this study may be unreliable.

This clonotype was counted only a few times. The V gene is TRBV5-1, the J gene TRBJ2-5, with D perhaps TRBD1 (5 bases). Near its end, the DNA agrees better with TRBJ2-1, so the J call may be wrong. The CDR3 loop spans 15 amino acids. Germline V gives CDR1 SGHRS, CDR2 YFSETQ. The CDR3 DNA follows: TGCGCCAGCAAAGGCTCGGCGACAGCCGAAGAGACCCAGTTCTTC. Its translation: CASKGSATAEETQFF.

Ten or more counts support this clonotype. This chain connects TRBV11-2 to TRBJ2-3, with TRBD2 as a possible D gene (5 bases). Germline V gene lookup returns CDR1 SGHAT and CDR2 FQNNGV. This CDR3 spans 12 amino acids. V gave up 3 bases and J gave up 4 bases, with 5 bases separating them. DNA of the CDR3: TGTGCCAGCAGCTTGGACTCAGATACGCAGTATTTT. Amino acid sequence: CASSLDSDTQYF.

J is TRBJ2-4 and V is TRBV4-1; D gene unclear. The CDR3 has 13 amino acids. The germline V gene has CDR1 MGHRA and CDR2 YSYEKL. V was clipped by 0 bases and J by 3 bases, with 3 bases between them. CDR3 DNA: TGCGCCAGCAGCCAAGACGTCAAAAACATTCAGTACTTC. It specifies CASSQDVKNIQYF.